The clone carrying this TCR beta chain was seen a few times. Its antigen remains unknown. The data are from a study of identical twins. TCRdb passed the 5' RACE reads through MiXCR, listing each CDR3 protein once. The data contain 1,800,000 or so distinct CDR3 sequences, under 35% of them singletons. This CDR3 has 17 residues. With V trimmed by 7 bases and J by 8 bases, 22 bases remained unmatched. The V gene's germline CDR1 is MNHNS and CDR2 SASEGT. General study points: For cord blood, abundant beta clonotypes had fewer insertions, unlike memory repertoires, which showed none. Invariant T cells like MAIT and iNKT could partly confound the zero-insertion analyses. Excess twin sharing in beta out-of-frame sequences was weaker. Those out-of-frame alpha sequences shared by twins showed an excess of low generation probability.

This chain links TRBV6-1 with TRBJ1-2; TRBD1 agrees at 7 bases. This receptor was identified in a newborn girl in good health. Material for sequencing was cord blood. CDR3 bases: TGTGCCAGCACCGAACAGGGGACCTTATCCCTTTCGGGGGGCTACACCTTC. Amino acid sequence: CASTEQGTLSLSGGYTF.